Below, 26 T cell receptor beta chains from the same sample are listed, as sequenced in a study of OX40 agonist ivuxolimab in advanced cancers. The repertoire was sequenced with immunoSEQ multiplex PCR; TCRdb's copy has only in-frame clones and lacks some. This sample has about 26,000 clones, with more than 70% found just once. The material was CD4+ or CD8+ T cells sorted from blood, obtained in a trial of the OX40 agonist ivuxolimab. The receptors originated from an adult with an advanced solid tumor such as melanoma, head and neck, liver or kidney cancer.

This chain uses TRBV4-1 with TRBJ2-7; D may be TRBD1 (6 bases). CDR3 size: 15 residues. V was shortened by 2 bases and J by 3 bases, with 14 bases between the two germline ends. The germline CDR1 and CDR2 sequences are MGHRA and YSYEKL. In DNA form, the CDR3 reads TGCGCCAGCAGCCAACGTGGGAGACAGGACTACGAGCAGTACTTC. Encoded protein: CASSQRGRQDYEQYF.

The chain links TRBV6-1 to TRBJ2-7; D gene ambiguous. V gave up 0 bases and J gave up 0 bases, with 3 bases separating them. The CDR3 has 13 amino acids. The germline V gene has CDR1 MNHNS and CDR2 SASEGT. As DNA, the CDR3 is TGTGCCAGCAGTGAAGCAAGCTCCTACGAGCAGTACTTC. This encodes CASSEASSYEQYF.

This clone showed up just once. This chain connects TRBV11-2 to TRBJ1-1; D remains ambiguous. Germline CDR1 reads SGHAT; CDR2 reads FQNNGV. The V end lost 1 base, the J end lost 3 bases, and 9 bases lay between the germline ends. This CDR3 is built from 14 residues. In DNA form, the CDR3 reads TGTGCCAGCAGCTTAGGGGCGGGGTACACTGAAGCTTTCTTT. It translates to CASSLGAGYTEAFF.

V is TRBV4-3 and J is TRBJ2-2; a weak D match, TRBD2 (6 bases). Germline loops: CDR1 LGHNA, CDR2 YSLEER. V lost 4 bases and J 4 bases, leaving 10 bases between the germline ends. This CDR3 has 14 amino acids. CDR3 coding DNA: TGCGCCAGCAGCCCGACTAGTTCCACCGGGGAGCTGTTTTTT. It specifies CASSPTSSTGELFF.

V and J are TRBV7-9 and TRBJ2-7; 8 bases map to TRBD2. Germline CDR1 reads SEHNR; CDR2 reads FQNEAQ (reference sequence). V lost 1 base to trimming and J lost 5 bases; unmatched junction nucleotides: 4. The CDR3 sequence is 14 residues long. CDR3 sequence reads: CASSLGTSFHEQYF. The CDR3 nucleotides are TGTGCCAGCAGCTTAGGGACTAGCTTTCACGAGCAGTACTTC.

The chain is built from TRBV9 and TRBJ2-3; possibly TRBD2 for D (5 bases). CDR3 length: 13 amino acids. V shed 3 bases and J shed 5 bases, with 10 bases lying between them. Germline-derived CDR1 and CDR2 are SGDLS and YYNGEE. The CDR3 DNA sequence: TGTGCCAGCAGCGCAGTCGCGGGAGATACGCAGTATTTT. It specifies CASSAVAGDTQYF.

The chain is built from TRBV19 and TRBJ2-3, with 7 nucleotides matching TRBD1. The V and J ends lost 4 bases and 1 base, in that order; junction bases with no gene match: 5. This CDR3 has 15 residues. Germline lookup yields CDR1 LNHDA and CDR2 SQIVND (reference sequence). CDR3 sequence: CASSTQGVGTDTQYF. The CDR3 DNA follows: TGTGCCAGTAGTACCCAGGGGGTAGGCACAGATACGCAGTATTTT. The whole variable domain, remainder taken from reference TRBV19 and TRBJ2-3, is DGGITQSPKYLFRKEGQNVTLSCEQNLNHDAMYWYRQDPGQGLRLIYYSQIVNDFQKGDIAEGYSVSREKKESFPLTVTSAQKNPTAFYLCASSTQGVGTDTQYFGPGTRLTVL.

The chain has TRBV6-1 and TRBJ1-2; D ambiguous. Trimming left V 1 base short and J 5 bases short, with 11 bases between. Germline CDR1 and CDR2: MNHNS and SASEGT. This CDR3 has 14 residues. The CDR3 spells CASSEGGFLYGYTF. CDR3 sequence (DNA): TGTGCCAGCAGTGAAGGAGGTTTCTTGTATGGCTACACCTTC.

This clone occurred once. The chain has TRBV6-1 and TRBJ1-2; 7 bases map to TRBD1. Germline CDR1 MNHNS, CDR2 SASEGT. After removal of 2 bases from V and 5 bases from J, the junction contained 11 bases not matched to a gene. The length of the CDR3 is 16 residues. CDR3 coding DNA: TGTGCCAGCAGTGAATCTTCCACCGGGACAGATTATGGCTACACCTTC. This sequence encodes CASSESSTGTDYGYTF.

The J gene is TRBJ2-1, the V gene TRBV2, with TRBD2 matching 10 bases. Trimming took 5 bases from V and 4 from J; bases not matched to a gene: 5. CDR1 is SNHLY, CDR2 FYNNEI, per germline. This CDR3 has 15 amino acids. CDR3 amino acids: CASSSGLAEYNEQFF. Written as DNA, the CDR3 is TGTGCCAGCAGTTCTGGACTAGCGGAATACAATGAGCAGTTCTTC.

The chain is built from TRBV28 and TRBJ1-5; the match to TRBD1 covers 7 bases. Germline V gene sequence: CDR1 MDHEN, CDR2 SYDVKM. V gave up 6 bases and J gave up 0 bases; unmatched junction bases: 2. The CDR3 extends over 14 amino acids. This CDR3 is CASRTGYSNQPQHF. In DNA, the CDR3 is TGTGCCAGCAGGACAGGGTATAGCAATCAGCCCCAGCATTTT.

Written as DNA, the CDR3 is TGTGCCAGCAGCCCCTCCGGGATCCAGAGCTCCTACGAGCAGTACTTC. Encoded protein: CASSPSGIQSSYEQYF. J is TRBJ2-7 and V is TRBV9, with D perhaps TRBD2 (5 bases). CDR3 length: 16 amino acids. Per the germline V gene, CDR1 is SGDLS and CDR2 is YYNGEE. The V end was cut by 4 bases, the J end by 0 bases, with 17 bases between.

The chain recombines TRBV6-5 with TRBJ2-1; no reliable D call. Germline V lookup: CDR1 MNHEY, CDR2 SVGAGI. Between the trimmed V and J ends, which lost 8 bases and 6 bases, there was a span of 5 bases. CDR3 length: 10 amino acids. CDR3 DNA sequence: TGTGCCAGCGGACCCAATGAGCAGTTCTTC. Its translation: CASGPNEQFF.

J is TRBJ1-2 and V is TRBV29-1, with 10 bases fitting TRBD1. V dropped 8 bases and J dropped 5; count of bases not matched to a gene: 5. Germline CDR1 and CDR2: SQVTM and ANQGSEA. The CDR3 runs 12 residues. Here the CDR3 reads CSTDRGYYGYTF. The CDR3 DNA reads TGCAGCACGGACAGGGGGTATTATGGCTACACCTTC. Full variable domain (remainder filled in from reference TRBV29-1 and TRBJ1-2): SAVISQKPSRDICQRGTSLTIQCQVDSQVTMMFWYRQQPGQSLTLIATANQGSEATYESGFVIDKFPISRPNLTFSTLTVSNMSPEDSSIYLCSTDRGYYGYTFGSGTRLTVV.

This clone was found once. This chain uses TRBV7-2 with TRBJ2-1; D perhaps matches TRBD2 (6 bases). The CDR3 is 14 residues long. The V and J ends lost 2 bases and 7 bases respectively, with 12 bases between them. The V gene's germline CDR1 is SGHTA and CDR2 FQGNSA. CDR3 residues: CASSLSLAKNEQFF. The CDR3 DNA reads as TGTGCCAGCAGCTTATCCCTAGCGAAGAATGAGCAGTTCTTC.

The chain couples TRBV29-1 to TRBJ2-5; 13 bases are a match to TRBD2. CDR1 and CDR2 from the germline V gene are SQVTM and ANQGSEA. The CDR3 is made up of 15 amino acids. With 3 bases clipped from V and 5 bases from J, the junction kept 6 bases outside the gene matches. This CDR3 reads CSVDPGTSGIETQYF. Here the CDR3 DNA reads TGCAGCGTTGACCCCGGGACTAGCGGGATTGAGACCCAGTACTTC. Drawing the rest from reference TRBV29-1 and TRBJ2-5, the complete variable domain is SAVISQKPSRDICQRGTSLTIQCQVDSQVTMMFWYRQQPGQSLTLIATANQGSEATYESGFVIDKFPISRPNLTFSTLTVSNMSPEDSSIYLCSVDPGTSGIETQYFGPGTRLLVL.

The chain has TRBV2 and TRBJ2-5, with TRBD2 matching over 8 bases. Germline CDR1 SNHLY, CDR2 FYNNEI. The V gene end was trimmed by 3 bases and the J gene end by 3 bases; junction bases not matched to a gene: 9. This CDR3 has 16 amino acids. CDR3 protein: CASSESLALAEETQYF. The DNA for the CDR3 is TGTGCCAGCAGTGAGTCTTTGGCACTAGCGGAAGAGACCCAGTACTTC.

This clone occurred a few times. The V gene is TRBV7-9, the J gene TRBJ2-7, with TRBD2 as a possible D gene (5 bases). Trimming pared 8 bases from V and 3 bases from J, leaving 8 bases between. Germline lookup yields CDR1 SEHNR and CDR2 FQNEAQ (reference sequence). The CDR3 has 11 residues. In DNA, the CDR3 is TGTGCCAGCGTCGGGAACTACGAGCAGTACTTC. This sequence encodes CASVGNYEQYF.

V gene TRBV7-9 combines with J gene TRBJ1-2; D gene unclear. The germline V gene encodes CDR1 SEHNR and CDR2 FQNEAQ (reference sequence). This CDR3 has 14 amino acids. Trimming took off 2 bases at V and 6 bases at J, with 13 bases between the two ends. In nucleotides, the CDR3 is TGTGCCAGCAGCTTAACCGGGATTTATGATGGCTACACCTTC. Its protein product is CASSLTGIYDGYTF. The full variable domain, with the rest looked up from reference TRBV7-9 and TRBJ1-2, is DTGVSQNPRHKITKRGQNVTFRCDPISEHNRLYWYRQTLGQGPEFLTYFQNEAQLEKSRLLSDRFSAERPKGSFSTLEIQRTEQGDSAMYLCASSLTGIYDGYTFGSGTRLTVV.

This clone was picked up one time. V usage is TRBV11-2 and J usage is TRBJ2-5, with D unclear. The CDR3 is 12 amino acids. V lost 5 bases and J lost 8, with 12 bases in between. CDR1 is SGHAT and CDR2 is FQNNGV in the germline V gene. The CDR3 region is CASSPELPTQYF. In DNA, the CDR3 is TGTGCCAGCAGCCCAGAACTACCTACCCAGTACTTC. Drawing the rest from reference TRBV11-2 and TRBJ2-5, the complete variable domain is EAGVAQSPRYKIIEKRQSVAFWCNPISGHATLYWYQQILGQGPKLLIQFQNNGVVDDSQLPKDRFSAERLKGVDSTLKIQPAKLEDSAVYLCASSPELPTQYFGPGTRLLVL.

The chain is built from TRBV7-2 and TRBJ2-3, with 8 bases that match TRBD1. CDR3 length: 16 amino acids. Germline lookup yields CDR1 SGHTA and CDR2 FQGNSA. V dropped 4 bases and J dropped 0; count of bases not matched to a gene: 6. For the CDR3, the DNA is TGTGCCAGCAGCTGGGGGACAGGCTCTAGCACAGATACGCAGTATTTT. This encodes CASSWGTGSSTDTQYF. The variable domain in full, completed from reference TRBV7-2 and TRBJ2-3, reads GAGVSQSPSNKVTEKGKDVELRCDPISGHTALYWYRQSLGQGLEFLIYFQGNSAPDKSGLPSDRFSAERTGGSVSTLTIQRTQQEDSAVYLCASSWGTGSSTDTQYFGPGTRLTVL.

Only one count was recorded for this clone. The CDR3 protein is CASRDRGPRGTDTQYF. In DNA, the CDR3 is TGTGCCAGTAGGGACAGGGGGCCGAGGGGCACAGATACGCAGTATTTT. V is TRBV19 and J is TRBJ2-3; TRBD1 matches at 11 bases. Germline values: CDR1 LNHDA, CDR2 SQIVND (reference sequence). This CDR3 is built from 16 residues. Unmatched junction bases numbered 6, after V lost 6 bases and J lost 1 base. The whole variable domain, remainder taken from reference TRBV19 and TRBJ2-3, is DGGITQSPKYLFRKEGQNVTLSCEQNLNHDAMYWYRQDPGQGLRLIYYSQIVNDFQKGDIAEGYSVSREKKESFPLTVTSAQKNPTAFYLCASRDRGPRGTDTQYFGPGTRLTVL.

J is TRBJ2-5 and V is TRBV18; 13 bases line up with TRBD2. The V and J ends lost 4 bases and 4 bases, in that order; junction bases with no gene match: 12. Germline CDR1 and CDR2: KGHSH and LQKENI. The CDR3 extends over 18 amino acids. The CDR3 DNA follows: TGTGCCAGCTCACAAACTAGCGGGAGGGCACCGTTCCGAGAGACCCAGTACTTC. This sequence encodes CASSQTSGRAPFRETQYF.

The count of this clone is one. The rearrangement links TRBV7-6 to TRBJ2-3; 7 positions match TRBD1. Trimming at V came to 4 bases and at J to 4 bases, leaving 5 bases not matched to a gene. This CDR3 contains 14 residues. Germline V gene sequence: CDR1 SGHVS, CDR2 FNYEAQ. The CDR3 spells CASSSGQGADTQYF. The CDR3 DNA is TGTGCCAGCAGCTCTGGGCAGGGGGCAGATACGCAGTATTTT.

In this sample, this clone turned up once. The sample contains more than one DNA sequence encoding this CDR3. DNA of the CDR3: TGCAGCGTTGAAGATCGGGCCTACGAGCAGTACTTC. It translates to CSVEDRAYEQYF. The chain links TRBV29-1 to TRBJ2-7; D remains ambiguous. Trimming stripped 0 bases from V and 2 bases from J, with 5 bases between. Germline CDR1 SQVTM, CDR2 ANQGSEA. This CDR3 has 12 amino acids.

There are a few counts of this clone. This chain joins TRBV7-9 and TRBJ2-1, with a tentative D call TRBD2 (6 bases). This CDR3 spans 12 amino acids. Germline V gene lookup returns CDR1 SEHNR and CDR2 FQNEAQ (reference sequence). Trimming pared 1 base from V and 13 bases from J, leaving 11 bases between. The CDR3 nucleotides read TGTGCCAGCAGCTTAGTGCGGGGCCTTCAGTTCTTC. Amino acid sequence: CASSLVRGLQFF.